Detailed here is one T cell receptor beta chain. The data derive from a study of shared clonotypes between healthy human individuals. Study background: The donor pool was made up of two women and a few men aged 18 to 49.

Genomic DNA of every subset was divided equally among multiple immunoSEQ plates. Libraries were prepared by immunoSEQ multiplex PCR; TCRdb keeps only in-frame clonotypes and omits some of them. The sample holds 1.4 million to 1.5 million clones, 96% seen once. Subsets obtained from CD4+ cells comprised CD45RA+ naive and CD45RA-negative memory cells. The V end was cut by 5 bases, the J end by 5 bases, with 16 bases between. Germline CDR1 is SGHAT and CDR2 is FQNNGV. CDR3 length equals 14 residues. The sequence was obtained from a man in his thirties or forties in good health. The chain has TRBV11-2 and TRBJ2-7; no reliable D call. Sequencing was done on a sample of naive CD4+ T cells sorted from blood. The subset: CD45RA+ positively selected. In nucleotides, the CDR3 is TGTGCCAGCAGCCTAAGGGCTGGTATCCACGAGCAGTACTTC. It specifies CASSLRAGIHEQYF.